Listed here is a single T cell receptor (beta chain). Its antigen is not identified. This sample stems from a study of T cell responses to AZD1222 COVID-19 vaccine. Points from the study as a whole: Spike-wide vaccine-associated CD4 TCRs dominated at 160-218 and 743-854.

The germline CDR1 and CDR2 sequences are SGHVS and FQNEAQ. The length of the CDR3 is 15 residues. Losses at the gene ends were 5 bases for V and 8 bases for J; bases not matched to a gene: 8. TCRdb's table, derived via immunoSEQ multiplex PCR, lists solely in-frame clones and lacks some. In the table there are roughly 44,000 clones, about 83% of which are singletons. This specimen was peripheral blood, taken on day 0 of AZD1222 vaccination. This receptor was identified in an adult in good health. The chain has TRBV7-8 and TRBJ1-4; 10 positions match TRBD1. As DNA, the CDR3 is TGTGCCAGCAGCCACGACAGGGGGCGAGGGGAAAAACTGTTTTTT. Its translation is CASSHDRGRGEKLFF.